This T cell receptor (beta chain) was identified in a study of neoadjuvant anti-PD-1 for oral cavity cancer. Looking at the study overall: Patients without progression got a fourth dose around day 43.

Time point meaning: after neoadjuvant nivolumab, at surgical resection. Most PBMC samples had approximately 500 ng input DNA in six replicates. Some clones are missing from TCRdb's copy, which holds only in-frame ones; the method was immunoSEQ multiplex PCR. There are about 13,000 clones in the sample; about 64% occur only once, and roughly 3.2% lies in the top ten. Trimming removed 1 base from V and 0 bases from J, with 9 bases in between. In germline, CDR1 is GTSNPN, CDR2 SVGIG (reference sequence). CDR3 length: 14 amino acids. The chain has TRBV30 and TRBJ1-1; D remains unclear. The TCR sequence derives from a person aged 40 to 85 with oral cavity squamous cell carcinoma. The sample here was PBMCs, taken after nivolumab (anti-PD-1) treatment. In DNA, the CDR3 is TGTGCCTGGAGTGGGAGAGGCTTGAACACTGAAGCTTTCTTT. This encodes CAWSGRGLNTEAFF.